This T cell receptor beta chain is drawn from a study of shared clonotypes between healthy human individuals. Authors' analysis steps: For the immunoSEQ data, sequences were junction-only without quality scores, so filtering differed. Assay used: immunoSEQ multiplex PCR; TCRdb lists only in-frame clones, some missing. V, J and clone size derive from that table, while D and trimming were established from the DNA sequence. The data show roughly 600,000 clones, 95% to 98% seen once. Terminally differentiated effector memory CD45RA+ cells were excluded by CCR7 positive selection of CD45RO-negative cells. Caucasian adults residing in Nashville, Tennessee made up all the donors. The source of this sequence is a man aged 25 to 45 in good health. The specimen was naive CD8+ T cells sorted from blood.

CDR3 nucleotide sequence: TGCAGTGTCCGGGACTCCTACGAGCAGTACTTC. Protein sequence: CSVRDSYEQYF. V and J are TRBV20-1 and TRBJ2-7, with a tentative D call TRBD2 (5 bases). V was pared by 7 bases and J by 0 bases, with 7 bases between. The CDR3 consists of 11 residues. From germline, CDR1 is DFQATT and CDR2 SNEGSKA (reference sequence).